This T cell receptor (beta chain) derives from a study of T cell repertoires in cytomegalovirus infection (dated by TCRdb to the late 2010s). At the level of the whole study: Peptide stimulations targeted recently identified HLA-C-restricted CMV epitopes, whose presentation resists viral immunomodulation, together with well-studied HLA-B-restricted epitopes. Donor HLA type was relevant to the analysis, because carriage of CMV infection together with the matching HLA type was indicated by public TCR beta signatures.

Instrument used: Illumina HiSeq 1500. TCRdb applied fastp at Q25 and MiXCR to the public reads, then kept only in-frame beta chains. Here each entry gathers all rows of one CDR3 protein and keeps the most common genes and DNA. This sample lists approximately 990,000 distinct CDR3 sequences; around 31% were detected once. The ten largest clonotypes hold over 11% of the sample. Paper-wide results and their limitations: Carriers of CMV infection plus the relevant HLA type were discriminated by the cumulative frequency of public TCR beta family members in the study cohort and in an independent roughly 370-donor cohort. The ex vivo response was dominated by HLA-C-restricted CMV-specific TCR beta clonotypes, which also provided the single most frequent clonotype in two of eight donors.

This clonotype was counted between two and nine times. Its antigen has not been determined. Base qualities are not recorded, but no much larger clone differs from it by a single base. Taken from cysteine to phenylalanine, the CDR3 has 14 residues. Kept here is only the CDR3 DNA, which spans 42 bases and is read in frame from base 1. A distance of 12 bases separates the germline ends of V and J, which lose 0 bases and 6 bases respectively. The germline V gene sets CDR1 to SGHDT and CDR2 to YYEEEE. The intended sense of this specimen's treatment or condition label: in vitro stimulation with specific CMV peptide epitopes to enrich CMV-specific T cells.

The rearranged segments are TRBV5-6 and TRBJ1-1; TRBD1 is a weak D gene call, 6 bases matching. This receptor was obtained from a human donor in good health (CMV status not recorded). Some clones in this sample may be carry-over from other donors' samples. Source: cultured CD8+ T cells from PBMCs, taken from culture after CMV antigen stimulation. In nucleotides, the sequence is TGTGCCAGCAGCTTGGGGACAGTCACCGCTGAAGCTTTCTTT. Translation gives CASSLGTVTAEAFF.